This paragraph reports one TCR beta chain. The data derive from a study of blood T cell repertoires in COVID-19. Repertoires were generated with immunoSEQ multiplex PCR, while TCRdb's copy carries only in-frame clones and drops some. Of around 140,000 clones listed, approximately 87% were seen once; the top ten hold 6% to 7%. Germline V gene data show CDR1 as MNHEY and CDR2 as SVGAGI. V shed 6 bases and J 5 bases; nucleotides not matched to a gene: 8. The CDR3 length is 14 residues. This chain connects TRBV6-5 to TRBJ1-2, with 8 bases aligning to TRBD1. Sequenced sample: peripheral blood. This receptor was taken from an elderly man with acute or convalescent COVID-19. The DNA of the CDR3 is TGTGCCAGCAGCCGGACAGGGTCACCTTATGGCTACACCTTC. It specifies CASSRTGSPYGYTF.